Each of the 2 T cell receptor beta chains below was sequenced from the same sample in a study of beta chain features in type 1 diabetes. The study reverse transcribed the entire isolated RNA, so it sequenced expressed TCRB transcripts. Measured with immunoSEQ multiplex PCR; TCRdb has only the in-frame clones, and not every one. The sample shows just over 600,000 clones, less than 20% of them seen only once. The sample was naive CD4+ T cells from blood. These receptors were taken from a man between 18 and 29 years old in good health.

This clone has more than one count but fewer than ten. This chain connects TRBV7-3 to TRBJ2-1; 7 bases map to TRBD1. The CDR3 has 16 amino acids. V lost 5 bases to trimming and J lost 3 bases; unmatched junction nucleotides: 10. Germline assignment: CDR1 SGHTA and CDR2 FQGTGA. CDR3 in DNA: TGTGCCAGCAGCACCAGACAGGGAAAAGGCTACAATGAGCAGTTCTTC. This gives the protein CASSTRQGKGYNEQFF.

The CDR3 loop is CASSSFKSNYGYTF. In DNA form, the CDR3 reads TGTGCCAGCAGCTCGTTTAAGAGTAACTATGGCTACACCTTC. The rearrangement joins TRBV7-9 to TRBJ1-2; D unclear. CDR3 length equals 14 residues. Trimming stripped 4 bases from V and 1 base from J, with 10 bases between. The V gene's germline CDR1 is SEHNR and CDR2 FQNEAQ (reference sequence).